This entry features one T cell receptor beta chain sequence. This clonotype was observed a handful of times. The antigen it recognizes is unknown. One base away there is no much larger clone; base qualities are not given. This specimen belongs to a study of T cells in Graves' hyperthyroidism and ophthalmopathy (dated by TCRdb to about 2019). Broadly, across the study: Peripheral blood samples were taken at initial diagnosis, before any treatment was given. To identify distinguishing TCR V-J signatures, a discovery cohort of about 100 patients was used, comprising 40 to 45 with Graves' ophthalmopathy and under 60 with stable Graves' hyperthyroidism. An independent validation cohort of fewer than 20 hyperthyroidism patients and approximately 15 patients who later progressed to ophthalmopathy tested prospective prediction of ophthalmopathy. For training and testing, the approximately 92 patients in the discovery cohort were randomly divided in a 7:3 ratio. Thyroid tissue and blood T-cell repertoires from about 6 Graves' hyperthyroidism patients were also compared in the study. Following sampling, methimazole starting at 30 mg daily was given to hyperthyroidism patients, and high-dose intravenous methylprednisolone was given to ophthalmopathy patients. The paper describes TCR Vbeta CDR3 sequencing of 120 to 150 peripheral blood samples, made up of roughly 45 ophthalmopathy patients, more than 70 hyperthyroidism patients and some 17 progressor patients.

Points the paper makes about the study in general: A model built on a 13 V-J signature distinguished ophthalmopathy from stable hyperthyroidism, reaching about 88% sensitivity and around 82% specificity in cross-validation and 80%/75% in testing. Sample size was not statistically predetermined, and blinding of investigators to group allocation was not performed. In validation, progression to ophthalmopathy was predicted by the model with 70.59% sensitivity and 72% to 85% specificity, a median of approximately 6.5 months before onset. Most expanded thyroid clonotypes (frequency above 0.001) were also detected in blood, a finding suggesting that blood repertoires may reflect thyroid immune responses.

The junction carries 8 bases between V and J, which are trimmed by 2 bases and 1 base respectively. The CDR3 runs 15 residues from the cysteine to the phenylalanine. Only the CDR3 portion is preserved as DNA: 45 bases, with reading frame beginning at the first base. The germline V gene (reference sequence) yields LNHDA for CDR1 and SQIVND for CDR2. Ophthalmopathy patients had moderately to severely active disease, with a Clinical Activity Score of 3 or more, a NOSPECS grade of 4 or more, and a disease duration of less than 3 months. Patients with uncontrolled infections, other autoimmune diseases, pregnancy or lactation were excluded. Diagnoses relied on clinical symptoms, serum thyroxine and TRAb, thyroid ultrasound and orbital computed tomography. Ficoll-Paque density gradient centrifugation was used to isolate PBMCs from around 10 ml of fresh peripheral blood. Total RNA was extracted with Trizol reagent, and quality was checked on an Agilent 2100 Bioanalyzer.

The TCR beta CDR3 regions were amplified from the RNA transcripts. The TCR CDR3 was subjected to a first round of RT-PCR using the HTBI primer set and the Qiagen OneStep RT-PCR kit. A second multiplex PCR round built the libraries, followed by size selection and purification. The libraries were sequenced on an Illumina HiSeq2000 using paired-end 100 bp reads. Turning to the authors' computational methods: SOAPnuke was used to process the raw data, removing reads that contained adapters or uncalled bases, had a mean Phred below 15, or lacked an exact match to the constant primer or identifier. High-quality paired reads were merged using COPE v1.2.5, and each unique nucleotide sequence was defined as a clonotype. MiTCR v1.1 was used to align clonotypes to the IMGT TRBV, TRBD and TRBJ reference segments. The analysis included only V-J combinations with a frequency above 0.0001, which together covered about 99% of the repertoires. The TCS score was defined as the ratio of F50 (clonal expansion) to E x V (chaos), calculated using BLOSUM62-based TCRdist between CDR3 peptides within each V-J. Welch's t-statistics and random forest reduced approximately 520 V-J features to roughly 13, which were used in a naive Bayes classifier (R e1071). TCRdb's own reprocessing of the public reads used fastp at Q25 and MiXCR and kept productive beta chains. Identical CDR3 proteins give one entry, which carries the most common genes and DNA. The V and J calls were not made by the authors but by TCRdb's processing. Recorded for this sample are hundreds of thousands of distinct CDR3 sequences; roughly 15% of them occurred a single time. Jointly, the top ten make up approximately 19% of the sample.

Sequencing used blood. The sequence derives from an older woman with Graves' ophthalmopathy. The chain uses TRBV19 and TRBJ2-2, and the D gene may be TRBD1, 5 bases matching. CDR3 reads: CASSIQGVNTGELFF. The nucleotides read TGTGCCAGTAGTATACAGGGCGTGAACACCGGGGAGCTGTTTTTT.